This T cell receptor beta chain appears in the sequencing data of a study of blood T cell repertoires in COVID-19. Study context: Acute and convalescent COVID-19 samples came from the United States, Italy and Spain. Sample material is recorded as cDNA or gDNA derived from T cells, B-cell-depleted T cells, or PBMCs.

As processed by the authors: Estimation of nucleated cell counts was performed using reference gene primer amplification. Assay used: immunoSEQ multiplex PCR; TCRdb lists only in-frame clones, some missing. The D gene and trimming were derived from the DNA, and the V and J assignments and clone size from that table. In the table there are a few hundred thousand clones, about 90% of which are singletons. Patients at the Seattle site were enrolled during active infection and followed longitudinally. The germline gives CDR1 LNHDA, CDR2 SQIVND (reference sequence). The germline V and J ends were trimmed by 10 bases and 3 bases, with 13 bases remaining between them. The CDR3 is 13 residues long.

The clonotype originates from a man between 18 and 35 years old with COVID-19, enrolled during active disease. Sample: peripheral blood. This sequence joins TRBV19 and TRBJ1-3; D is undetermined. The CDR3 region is CATRVDGGNTIYF. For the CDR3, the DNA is TGTGCCACCCGGGTGGATGGTGGAAACACCATATATTTT.